A selection of T cell receptor beta chains follows, all from one sample in a study of identical twins. TCRdb passed the 5' RACE reads through MiXCR, listing each CDR3 protein once. This repertoire shows over 550,000 distinct CDR3 sequences, under 8.5% found once; its top ten account for around 1.6%. This sample also belongs to another study, concerning yellow fever vaccine responses in identical twins.

The material sequenced was PBMCs. These TCRs come from a woman between 18 and 30 years old in good health. The CDR3 runs from the conserved cysteine through the conserved F or W. The order of the fields is J gene, V gene, clone size, D gene, CDR3 DNA, CDR3 protein. D genes are given only for firm matches. Only some rows state a clone size, as once, few, many or a class for expanded clones.

TRBJ2-3 TRBV5-1 many - TGCGCCAGCAGCTTGGCCATTACAGATACGCAGTATTTT CASSLAITDTQYF
TRBJ2-3 TRBV7-2 many TRBD2 TGTGCCAGCAGCTTAGAACTAGCGGGGAGCACAGATACGCAGTATTTT CASSLELAGSTDTQYF
TRBJ2-1 TRBV6-5 - TRBD2 TGTGCCAGCAGTTCTTTAGCGGGGGGGAACAATGAGCAGTTCTTC CASSSLAGGNNEQFF
TRBJ2-2 TRBV7-6 many - TGTGCCAGCAGCCTATCTGGACCGAACGGGGAGCTGTTTTTT CASSLSGPNGELFF
TRBJ2-2 TRBV28 many - TGTGCCAGCAGTGACACCGGGGAGCTGTTTTTT CASSDTGELFF
TRBJ2-2 TRBV5-6 many TRBD2 TGTGCCAGCAGCCCAAGCGGGAGGATCACCGGGGAGCTGTTTTTT CASSPSGRITGELFF
TRBJ2-7 TRBV24-1 - TRBD2 TGTGCCACCAGCGTCTTTTATCCCGGGACTACCTACGAGCAGTACTTC CATSVFYPGTTYEQYF
TRBJ2-3 TRBV2 - - TGTGCCAGCAATCACAAGCATAGCACAGATACGCAGTATTTT CASNHKHSTDTQYF
TRBJ2-1 TRBV5-1 few - TGCGCCAGCAGCCTTATCGACAGTAATGAGCAGTTCTTC CASSLIDSNEQFF
TRBJ1-1 TRBV5-1 many - TGCGCCAGCAGCTTGACCCCAGGGGACACTGAAGCTTTCTTT CASSLTPGDTEAFF
TRBJ1-6 TRBV27 - - TGTGCCAGCAGTTTTGGGGGGGCGGCTAATTCACCCCTCCACTTT CASSFGGAANSPLHF
TRBJ2-1 TRBV6-5 few TRBD2 TGTGCCAGCAGTTACTCGGGGCCGGGACTAGCGGGGAACAATGAGCAGTTCTTC CASSYSGPGLAGNNEQFF
TRBJ2-2 TRBV2 - TRBD1 TGTGCCAGCAGCGAACAGGGGGCAGCGAACACCGGGGAGCTGTTTTTT CASSEQGAANTGELFF
TRBJ2-2 TRBV6-1 few - TGTGCCAGCAGGAGTGGCAGGTCCACCGGGGAGCTGTTTTTT CASRSGRSTGELFF
TRBJ2-7 TRBV12-3/TRBV12-4 many - TGTGCCAGCAGTTTAGCCAGGGAGGCTTTGGGCGAGCAGTACTTC CASSLAREALGEQYF
TRBJ2-3 TRBV5-6 few TRBD2 TGTGCCAGCAGCCTAGAGGTACTAGCGGGAGGACCCACAGATACGCAGTATTTT CASSLEVLAGGPTDTQYF
TRBJ2-5 TRBV20-1 - TRBD2 TGCAGTGCCGTGGGACTAGCGGGGGGGCCGGCTAAAGAGACCCAGTACTTC CSAVGLAGGPAKETQYF
TRBJ1-5 TRBV10-3 many - TGTGCCATCAGTGAGTCGATGGGTGGTCAGCCCCAGCATTTT CAISESMGGQPQHF
TRBJ2-2 TRBV9 few TRBD2 TGTGCCAGCAGGCTTAGCGGGTCCACCGGGGAGCTGTTTTTT CASRLSGSTGELFF
TRBJ2-1 TRBV15 few - TGTGCCACCAGCAGAGAATTACCCAGCTACAATGAGCAGTTCTTC CATSRELPSYNEQFF
TRBJ2-3 TRBV10-1 few - TGCGCCAGCAGTGAGCTAACAGATACGCAGTATTTT CASSELTDTQYF
TRBJ2-5 TRBV3-1 many - TGTGCCAGCAGCCAAGATACCCGGCAAGAGACCCAGTACTTC CASSQDTRQETQYF